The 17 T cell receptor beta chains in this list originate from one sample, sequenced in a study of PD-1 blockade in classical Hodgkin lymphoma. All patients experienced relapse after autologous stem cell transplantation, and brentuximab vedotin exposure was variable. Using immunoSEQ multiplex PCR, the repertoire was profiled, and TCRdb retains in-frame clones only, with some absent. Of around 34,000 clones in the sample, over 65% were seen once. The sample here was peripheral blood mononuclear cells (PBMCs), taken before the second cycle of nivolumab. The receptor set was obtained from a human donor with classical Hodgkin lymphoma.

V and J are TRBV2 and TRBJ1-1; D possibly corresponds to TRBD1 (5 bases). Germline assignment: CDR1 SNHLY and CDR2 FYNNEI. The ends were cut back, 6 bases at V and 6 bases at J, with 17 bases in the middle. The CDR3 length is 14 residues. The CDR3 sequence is CASSPGTPRAEAFF. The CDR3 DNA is TGTGCCAGCAGCCCCGGGACTCCTAGGGCTGAAGCTTTCTTT.

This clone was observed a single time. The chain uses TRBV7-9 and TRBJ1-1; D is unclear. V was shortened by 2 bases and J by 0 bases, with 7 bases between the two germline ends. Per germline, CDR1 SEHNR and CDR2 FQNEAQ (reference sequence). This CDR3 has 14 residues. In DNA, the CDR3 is TGTGCCAGCAGCTTACTGGGCATGAACACTGAAGCTTTCTTT. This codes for CASSLLGMNTEAFF.

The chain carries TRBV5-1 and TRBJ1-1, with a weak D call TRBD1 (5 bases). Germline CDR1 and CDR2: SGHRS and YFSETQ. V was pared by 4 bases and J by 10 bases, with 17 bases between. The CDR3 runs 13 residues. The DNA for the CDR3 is TGCGCCAGCAGCGCGGACACACCAAGGGGAGCTTTCTTT. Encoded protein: CASSADTPRGAFF.

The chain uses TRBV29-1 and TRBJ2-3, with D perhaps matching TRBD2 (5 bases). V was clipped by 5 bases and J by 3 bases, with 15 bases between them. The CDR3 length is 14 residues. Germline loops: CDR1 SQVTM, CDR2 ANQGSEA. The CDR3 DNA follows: TGCAGCGTTAGGCGGGCAGAGATTACAGATACGCAGTATTTT. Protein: CSVRRAEITDTQYF.

Written as DNA, the CDR3 is TGTGCCAGCAGTGGGCCGGGGCCCGGCGAGCAGTACTTC. Its translation: CASSGPGPGEQYF. V is TRBV6-6 and J is TRBJ2-7; D is tentatively TRBD1 or TRBD2 (5 bases each). Germline V gene lookup returns CDR1 MNHNY and CDR2 SVGAGI (reference sequence). V was clipped by 5 bases and J by 6 bases, with 14 bases between them. This CDR3 region has 13 residues.

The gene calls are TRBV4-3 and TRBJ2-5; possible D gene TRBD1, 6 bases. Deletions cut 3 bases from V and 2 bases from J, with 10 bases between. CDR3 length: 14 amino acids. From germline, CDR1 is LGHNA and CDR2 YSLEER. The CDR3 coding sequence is TGCGCCAGCAGCCACACAGACAGGCAAGAGACCCAGTACTTC. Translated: CASSHTDRQETQYF.

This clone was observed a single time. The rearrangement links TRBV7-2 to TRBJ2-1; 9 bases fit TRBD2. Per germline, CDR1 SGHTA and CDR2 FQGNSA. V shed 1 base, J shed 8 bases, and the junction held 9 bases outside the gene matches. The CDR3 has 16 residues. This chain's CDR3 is CASSLVAGGIVDEQFF. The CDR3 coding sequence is TGTGCCAGCAGCTTAGTTGCGGGGGGGATTGTAGATGAGCAGTTCTTC. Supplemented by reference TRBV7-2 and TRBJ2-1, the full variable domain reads GAGVSQSPSNKVTEKGKDVELRCDPISGHTALYWYRQSLGQGLEFLIYFQGNSAPDKSGLPSDRFSAERTGGSVSTLTIQRTQQEDSAVYLCASSLVAGGIVDEQFFGPGTRLTVL.

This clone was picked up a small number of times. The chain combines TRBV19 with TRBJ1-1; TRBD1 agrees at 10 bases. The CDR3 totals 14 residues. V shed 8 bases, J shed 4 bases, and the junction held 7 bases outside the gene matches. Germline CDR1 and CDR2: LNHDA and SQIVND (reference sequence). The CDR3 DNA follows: TGTGCCAGTCGACAGGGGGCGCAGGTCACTGAAGCTTTCTTT. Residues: CASRQGAQVTEAFF.

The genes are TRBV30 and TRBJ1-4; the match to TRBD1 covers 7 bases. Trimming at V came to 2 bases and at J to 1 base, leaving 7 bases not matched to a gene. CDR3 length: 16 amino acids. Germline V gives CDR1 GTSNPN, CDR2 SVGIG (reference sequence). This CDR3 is CAWSRDRVRTNEKLFF. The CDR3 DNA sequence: TGTGCCTGGAGTAGAGACAGGGTTAGAACTAATGAAAAACTGTTTTTT. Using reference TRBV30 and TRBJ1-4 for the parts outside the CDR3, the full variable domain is SQTIHQWPATLVQPVGSPLSLECTVEGTSNPNLYWYRQAAGRGLQLLFYSVGIGQISSEVPQNLSASRPQDRQFILSSKKLLLSDSGFYLCAWSRDRVRTNEKLFFGSGTQLSVL.

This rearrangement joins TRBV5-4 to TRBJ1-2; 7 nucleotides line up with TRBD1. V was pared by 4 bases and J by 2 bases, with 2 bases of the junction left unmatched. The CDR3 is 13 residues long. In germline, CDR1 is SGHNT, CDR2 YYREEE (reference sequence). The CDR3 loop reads CASSRDRNYGYTF. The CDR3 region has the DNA TGTGCCAGCAGCAGGGACAGAAACTATGGCTACACCTTC.

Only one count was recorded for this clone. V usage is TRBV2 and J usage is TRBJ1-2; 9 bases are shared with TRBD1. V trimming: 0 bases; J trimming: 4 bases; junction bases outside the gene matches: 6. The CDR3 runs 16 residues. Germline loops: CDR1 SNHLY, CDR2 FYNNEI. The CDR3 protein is CASSEAPGTGSYGYTF. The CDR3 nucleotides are TGTGCCAGCAGTGAAGCTCCCGGGACAGGGTCCTATGGCTACACCTTC.

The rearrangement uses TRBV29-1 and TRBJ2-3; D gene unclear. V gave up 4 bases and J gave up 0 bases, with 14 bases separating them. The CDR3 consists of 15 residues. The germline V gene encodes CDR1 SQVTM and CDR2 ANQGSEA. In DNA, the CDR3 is TGCAGCGTTGGCGGACCGTTTACTAGCACAGATACGCAGTATTTT. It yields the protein CSVGGPFTSTDTQYF.

This CDR3 reads CASSISRAGNQPQHF. In DNA form, the CDR3 reads TGTGCCAGTAGTATTTCAAGGGCAGGAAATCAGCCCCAGCATTTT. The rearrangement uses TRBV19 and TRBJ1-5; D is unclear. Germline V lookup: CDR1 LNHDA, CDR2 SQIVND (reference sequence). V was clipped by 3 bases and J by 4 bases, with 13 bases between them. The CDR3 loop spans 15 amino acids.

The CDR3 region is CAWSLFAYGYTF. The CDR3 DNA sequence: TGTGCCTGGAGCCTCTTTGCCTATGGCTACACCTTC. The V and J genes are TRBV30 and TRBJ1-2, with D uncertain. This CDR3 contains 12 residues. V dropped 3 bases and J dropped 4 bases, with 9 bases sitting between them. Germline lookup yields CDR1 GTSNPN and CDR2 SVGIG (reference sequence). The variable domain in full, with the rest retrieved from reference TRBV30 and TRBJ1-2, is SQTIHQWPATLVQPVGSPLSLECTVEGTSNPNLYWYRQAAGRGLQLLFYSVGIGQISSEVPQNLSASRPQDRQFILSSKKLLLSDSGFYLCAWSLFAYGYTFGSGTRLTVV.

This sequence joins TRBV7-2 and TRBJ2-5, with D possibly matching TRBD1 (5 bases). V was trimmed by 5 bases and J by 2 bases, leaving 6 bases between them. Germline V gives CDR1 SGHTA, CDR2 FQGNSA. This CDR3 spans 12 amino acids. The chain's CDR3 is CASSQGQETQYF. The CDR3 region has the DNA TGTGCCAGCAGCCAGGGACAAGAGACCCAGTACTTC.

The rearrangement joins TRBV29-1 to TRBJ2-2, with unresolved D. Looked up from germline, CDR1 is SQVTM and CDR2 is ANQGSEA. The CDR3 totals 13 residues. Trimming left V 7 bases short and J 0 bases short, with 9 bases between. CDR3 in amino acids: CSAEGPNTGELFF. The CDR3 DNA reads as TGCAGCGCGGAAGGGCCGAACACCGGGGAGCTGTTTTTT.

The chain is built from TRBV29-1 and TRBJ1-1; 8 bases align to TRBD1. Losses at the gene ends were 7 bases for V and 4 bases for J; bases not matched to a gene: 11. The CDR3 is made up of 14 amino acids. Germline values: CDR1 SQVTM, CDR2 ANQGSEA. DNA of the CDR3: TGCAGCGCCAATCCTTACAGGGGGACCACTGAAGCTTTCTTT. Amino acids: CSANPYRGTTEAFF.